Listed below are T cell receptor beta chains from one sample, sequenced in a study of Ad26.COV2.S vaccination and SARS-CoV-2 variants. The data were produced by immunoSEQ multiplex PCR, yet TCRdb's version contains in-frame clones alone and is incomplete. Of around 350,000 clones detected, around 83% appear once; the ten largest clones hold 3% to 4%. The sequencing used peripheral blood, collected in a trial of Ad26.COV2.S vaccine versus placebo. Receptors were obtained from a person aged 18 to 65 who received the Ad26.COV2.S COVID-19 vaccine or a placebo. CDR3s include the opening cysteine and the closing phenylalanine or tryptophan. A D gene is named only where the DNA matches it firmly. Not all rows give a size; the values are once, few, many and, for expanded clones, a class.

TRBV18	TRBJ2-3	NA	TRBD2	CASSPVLAGNTDTQYF	TGTGCCAGCTCACCCGTGCTAGCGGGGAACACAGATACGCAGTATTTT
TRBV5-6	TRBJ2-1	NA	TRBD2	CASSPGRLGLAGNYNEQFF	TGTGCCAGCAGCCCGGGACGGCTAGGACTAGCGGGGAACTACAATGAGCAGTTCTTC
TRBV10-3	TRBJ1-1	NA	NA	CAIRGDAGAFF	TGTGCCATCAGGGGGGACGCGGGCGCTTTCTTT
TRBV5-1	TRBJ1-4	NA	NA	CASSLGSSLDEKLFF	TGCGCCAGCAGCTTGGGGTCCAGTTTAGATGAAAAACTGTTTTTT
TRBV3-1/TRBV3-2	TRBJ1-3	NA	NA	CASSQDRYGNTIYF	TGTGCCAGCAGCCAAGATCGTTATGGAAACACCATATATTTT
TRBV30	TRBJ2-4	NA	NA	CAWNRAGIAKNIQYF	TGTGCCTGGAACCGGGCTGGGATAGCCAAAAACATTCAGTACTTC
TRBV4-1	TRBJ1-1	NA	NA	CASSYLATGWGTEAFF	TGCGCCAGCAGCTACCTAGCTACAGGGTGGGGCACTGAAGCTTTCTTT
TRBV12-2	TRBJ2-1	NA	NA	CASISGRTYNEQFF	TGTGCAAGTATCAGCGGGAGGACCTACAATGAGCAGTTCTTC
TRBV7-9	TRBJ2-1	NA	TRBD1	CASSYKAPGQGWDEQFF	TGTGCCAGCAGCTATAAAGCACCGGGACAGGGGTGGGATGAGCAGTTCTTC
TRBV9	TRBJ1-1	NA	NA	CASSVFGDSTEAFF	TGTGCCAGCAGCGTATTTGGGGATAGCACTGAAGCTTTCTTT
TRBV18	TRBJ2-1	NA	NA	CASSPPRIAWNEQFF	TGTGCCAGCTCACCACCTCGAATAGCCTGGAATGAGCAGTTCTTC
TRBV4-3	TRBJ2-5	NA	TRBD2	CASSQVSRGLANAETQYF	TGCGCCAGCAGCCAAGTGAGCAGGGGACTAGCTAACGCGGAGACCCAGTACTTC
TRBV7-2	TRBJ2-5	NA	NA	CASSLALGTQETQYF	TGTGCCAGCAGCTTAGCGCTGGGAACACAAGAGACCCAGTACTTC
TRBV5-4	TRBJ1-1	NA	NA	CASSLEGIGGRAFF	TGTGCCAGCAGCTTGGAGGGTATAGGCGGGAGAGCTTTCTTT
TRBV6-5	TRBJ2-7	NA	NA	CASSRHGAPYEQYF	TGTGCCAGCAGTCGACACGGGGCCCCCTACGAGCAGTACTTC
TRBV20-1	TRBJ2-1	few	NA	CSARWEKVPFF	TGCAGTGCTAGATGGGAAAAGGTGCCGTTCTTC
TRBV11-2	TRBJ2-1	NA	TRBD2	CASTRTSLDEQFF	TGTGCCAGCACCCGGACTAGTCTCGATGAGCAGTTCTTC
TRBV6-5	TRBJ2-3	once	NA	CASSSSPNTQYF	TGTGCCAGCAGTTCTTCACCGAATACGCAGTATTTT
TRBV5-1	TRBJ1-6	few	NA	CASSQRGPDSPLHF	TGCGCCAGCAGCCAGCGGGGGCCGGATTCACCCCTCCACTTT
TRBV5-1	TRBJ1-1	NA	TRBD1	CASSSGQGTNTEAFF	TGCGCCAGCAGCTCGGGACAGGGGACGAACACTGAAGCTTTCTTT
TRBV6-2/TRBV6-3	TRBJ2-2	NA	NA	CASSKRASSDTGELFF	TGTGCCAGCAGCAAGAGGGCTAGCTCTGACACCGGGGAGCTGTTTTTT